The rows below give T cell receptor beta chains drawn from one sample of a study of blood T cells in healthy people across ages. MiXCR was run by TCRdb on the 5' RACE reads, yielding one entry per CDR3 protein. The sample records roughly 1.7 million distinct CDR3 sequences, about 35% being singletons. The material sequenced was blood. These receptor sequences come from a woman in her 30s in good health. Each CDR3 is given with its conserved first and last residue. A D gene is named only where the DNA matches it firmly. The listing skips clone size in some rows; elsewhere it reads once, few, many or a size class.

TRBV27	TRBJ2-1	.	TRBD2	CARSLLAGPGNEQFF	TGTGCCCGCAGTTTACTAGCGGGGCCGGGCAATGAGCAGTTCTTC
TRBV7-6	TRBJ2-7	.	.	CASSSPSRDEQYF	TGTGCCAGCAGCTCGCCCTCGCGGGACGAGCAGTACTTC
TRBV20-1	TRBJ1-2	.	.	CSASEKIGLNGYTF	TGCAGTGCTAGCGAAAAGATAGGGTTGAACGGCTACACCTTC
TRBV7-2	TRBJ2-7	.	TRBD2	CASSKMSGRVHEQYF	TGTGCCAGCAGCAAGATGAGCGGGAGGGTCCACGAGCAGTACTTC
TRBV25-1	TRBJ2-7	few	.	CASSERGLSYEQYF	TGTGCCAGCAGTGAAAGAGGGCTCTCCTACGAGCAGTACTTC
TRBV9	TRBJ2-5	.	.	CASSVATDQETQYF	TGTGCCAGCAGCGTAGCTACAGATCAAGAGACCCAGTACTTC
TRBV20-1	TRBJ1-5	.	.	CSAGPLGNQPQHF	TGCAGTGCTGGTCCTTTGGGCAATCAGCCCCAGCATTTT
TRBV10-2	TRBJ2-3	few	.	CASSDRQDRTDTQYF	TGCGCCAGCAGTGATCGACAGGACCGCACAGATACGCAGTATTTT
TRBV20-1	TRBJ2-1	few	TRBD2	CSASGGRKVNEQFF	TGCAGTGCTAGCGGCGGGAGGAAGGTCAATGAGCAGTTCTTC
TRBV18	TRBJ2-7	.	TRBD1	CASSSTRQGISSYEQYF	TGTGCCAGCTCATCTACACGACAGGGGATAAGCTCCTACGAGCAGTACTTC
TRBV24-1	TRBJ2-1	.	TRBD2	CATAGTSGNEETQFF	TGTGCCACCGCCGGGACTAGCGGAAACGAAGAGACCCAGTTCTTC
TRBV27	TRBJ2-7	many	.	CASRRTATYEQYF	TGTGCCAGCAGGAGGACAGCTACCTACGAGCAGTACTTC
TRBV7-9	TRBJ2-7	few	TRBD2	CASSLDPGRASEQYF	TGTGCCAGCAGCTTAGATCCCGGGAGGGCATCCGAGCAGTACTTC
TRBV30	TRBJ2-5	few	.	CAGTGTPRMETQYF	TGTGCCGGCACCGGGACGCCCAGGATGGAGACCCAGTACTTC
TRBV18	TRBJ2-5	few	.	CASSLRTKETQYF	TGTGCCAGCTCACTTAGGACAAAAGAGACCCAGTACTTC
TRBV14	TRBJ2-2	.	.	CASSQRLFAGELFF	TGTGCCAGCAGCCAGCGGTTATTTGCCGGGGAGCTGTTTTTT
TRBV7-8	TRBJ1-1	.	.	CASSLAVRAAEAFF	TGTGCCAGCAGCTTAGCGGTGCGGGCGGCTGAAGCTTTCTTT
TRBV4-1	TRBJ2-7	few	TRBD2	CASSQGVAGSAERYF	TGCGCCAGCAGCCAAGGCGTAGCGGGCAGTGCGGAGCGGTACTTC
TRBV7-9	TRBJ2-7	.	.	CASSSSDGGSYEQYF	TGTGCCAGTAGTTCCTCGGACGGGGGTTCCTACGAGCAGTACTTC
TRBV5-6	TRBJ2-1	few	.	CASSSPGVGGLNEQFF	TGTGCCAGCAGCTCGCCGGGGGTAGGGGGCCTCAATGAGCAGTTCTTC
TRBV5-4	TRBJ1-6	.	.	CASSSKEDNSPLHF	TGTGCCAGCAGCTCGAAAGAAGATAATTCACCCCTCCACTTT
TRBV19	TRBJ1-5	.	.	CASSIAPYSNQPQHF	TGTGCCAGTAGTATAGCTCCCTATAGCAATCAGCCCCAGCATTTT
TRBV6-5	TRBJ1-4	many	.	CASSRGEKLFF	TGTGCCAGCAGTCGGGGTGAAAAACTGTTTTTT
TRBV4-1	TRBJ1-5	few	.	CASSPEGTTDQPQHF	TGCGCCAGCAGCCCGGAAGGGACCACGGATCAGCCCCAGCATTTT
TRBV4-1	TRBJ1-2	few	.	CASSQPDRNYGYTF	TGCGCCAGCAGCCAACCCGACAGGAACTATGGCTACACCTTC
TRBV28	TRBJ2-5	.	TRBD2	CAGSLRTSGRASQETQYF	TGTGCCGGCAGTTTGAGGACTAGCGGGAGGGCCAGCCAAGAGACCCAGTACTTC
TRBV20-1	TRBJ1-1	.	.	CSAFHLMNTEAFF	TGCAGTGCTTTCCACCTCATGAACACTGAAGCTTTCTTT
TRBV20-1	TRBJ1-5	.	TRBD1	CSARIDRGNQPQHF	TGCAGTGCTAGAATCGACAGGGGGAATCAGCCCCAGCATTTT
TRBV30	TRBJ2-7	.	.	CAWSVHGGPSYEQYF	TGTGCCTGGAGTGTACACGGGGGGCCTTCCTACGAGCAGTACTTC
TRBV3-1	TRBJ2-5	many	.	CASSQWEKQETQYF	TGTGCCAGCAGCCAATGGGAGAAACAAGAGACCCAGTACTTC
TRBV7-9	TRBJ2-7	few	.	CASSSRDPSSYEQYF	TGTGCCAGCAGCTCGCGGGACCCTAGCTCCTACGAGCAGTACTTC
TRBV6-2/TRBV6-3	TRBJ2-7	.	TRBD1	CASSYEGASYEQYF	TGTGCCAGCAGTTACGAGGGGGCATCCTACGAGCAGTACTTC
TRBV9	TRBJ2-5	few	.	CASSAQGLMETQYF	TGTGCCAGCAGCGCACAGGGACTCATGGAGACCCAGTACTTC
TRBV11-2	TRBJ1-1	.	.	CASSPGDGRTEAFF	TGTGCCAGCAGCCCAGGTGATGGACGAACTGAAGCTTTCTTT
TRBV20-1	TRBJ1-6	.	.	CSATRGGKVNSPLHF	TGCAGTGCTACCAGAGGGGGTAAAGTTAATTCACCCCTCCACTTT
TRBV20-1	TRBJ2-3	many	.	CSARVPGKTDTQYF	TGCAGTGCTAGAGTCCCGGGGAAGACAGATACGCAGTATTTT
TRBV20-1	TRBJ1-2	few	.	CSAYLGTEANYGYTF	TGCAGTGCATACCTGGGGACGGAAGCTAACTATGGCTACACCTTC
TRBV20-1	TRBJ2-2	.	TRBD2	CNAREGGGLTGELFF	TGCAATGCTAGAGAAGGCGGGGGACTAACCGGGGAGCTGTTTTTT
TRBV9	TRBJ2-1	.	TRBD1	CASSSYPGQGRNEQFF	TGTGCCAGCAGCTCATATCCGGGACAGGGGAGAAATGAGCAGTTCTTC
TRBV4-2	TRBJ2-7	.	.	CASSQESGQSGPSYEQYF	TGTGCCAGCAGCCAAGAGTCAGGTCAGAGCGGGCCTTCCTACGAGCAGTACTTC
TRBV7-3	TRBJ2-7	many	.	CASMGNEQYF	TGTGCCAGCATGGGTAACGAGCAGTACTTC
TRBV28	TRBJ1-2	.	.	CASSSSVLTADGYTF	TGTGCCAGCAGTTCGTCGGTTCTTACGGCGGATGGCTACACCTTC